The sequence of this T cell receptor beta chain was determined in a study of somatic mutations in cytotoxic T cells in rheumatoid arthritis. Clones were read by immunoSEQ multiplex PCR, and TCRdb kept only the in-frame ones, dropping some. The repertoire holds 20,000 to 25,000 clones, with roughly 86% as singletons. The CDR3 is 18 amino acids. Per the germline V gene, CDR1 is LNHDA and CDR2 is SQIVND (reference sequence). V was pared by 3 bases and J by 0 bases, with 18 bases between. What was sequenced was CD8+ T cells sorted from blood. V gene TRBV19 combines with J gene TRBJ1-5; D gene uncertain. This TCR derives from a woman in her fifties or sixties in good health. CDR3: CASSISPLTDDSNQPQHF. The CDR3 DNA sequence: TGTGCCAGTAGTATCTCCCCGTTAACAGACGATAGCAATCAGCCCCAGCATTTT.